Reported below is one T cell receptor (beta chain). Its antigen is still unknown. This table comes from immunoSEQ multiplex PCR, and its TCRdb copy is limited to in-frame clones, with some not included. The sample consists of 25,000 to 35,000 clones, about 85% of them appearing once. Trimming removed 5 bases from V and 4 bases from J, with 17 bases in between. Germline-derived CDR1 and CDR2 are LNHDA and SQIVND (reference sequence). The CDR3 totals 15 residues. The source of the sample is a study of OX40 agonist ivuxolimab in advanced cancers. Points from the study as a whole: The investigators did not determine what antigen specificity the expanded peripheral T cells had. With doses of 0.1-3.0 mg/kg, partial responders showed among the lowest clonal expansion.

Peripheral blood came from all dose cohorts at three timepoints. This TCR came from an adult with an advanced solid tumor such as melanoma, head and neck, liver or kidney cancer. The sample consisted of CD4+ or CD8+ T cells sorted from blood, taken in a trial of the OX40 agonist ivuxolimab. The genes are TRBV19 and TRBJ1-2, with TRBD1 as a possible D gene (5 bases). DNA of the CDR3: TGTGCCAGTAGTCTAGGGATTTCGGGGCTCTATGGCTACACCTTC. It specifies CASSLGISGLYGYTF.